A single sample gave rise to the 27 T cell receptor beta chains below, sequenced in a study of technical replicates of blood from several donors. Produced via immunoSEQ multiplex PCR; TCRdb's table is partial and in-frame only. The sample lists 91,000 or so clones; 95% were seen once. What was sequenced was T cells isolated from PBMCs. Receptor source: a human donor in good health.

The gene calls are TRBV5-4 and TRBJ2-1; TRBD1 aligns across 10 bases. V was pared by 0 bases and J by 7 bases, with 4 bases of the junction left unmatched. CDR3 length equals 15 residues. Germline V gene data show CDR1 as SGHNT and CDR2 as YYREEE (reference sequence). CDR3 DNA: TGTGCCAGCAGCTTGGGGGGGACAGGGGTTAATGAGCAGTTCTTC. The encoded protein is CASSLGGTGVNEQFF.

The CDR3 loop reads CASSLKGGSSYNEQFF. The CDR3 coding sequence is TGTGCCAGCAGCTTAAAAGGCGGGAGCTCCTACAATGAGCAGTTCTTC. The gene calls are TRBV7-2 and TRBJ2-1, with 7 nucleotides matching TRBD2. Germline V gene lookup returns CDR1 SGHTA and CDR2 FQGNSA. V shed 2 bases and J 0 bases; nucleotides not matched to a gene: 4. The CDR3 totals 16 residues.

This chain links TRBV5-1 with TRBJ2-2; D not resolved. The CDR3 loop spans 16 amino acids. The germline V and J ends were trimmed by 4 bases and 6 bases, with 19 bases remaining between them. CDR1 is SGHRS and CDR2 is YFSETQ in the germline V gene. CDR3 coding DNA: TGCGCCAGCAGCCCGGCCCACAACAGCCTACCCGGGGAGCTGTTTTTT. Protein: CASSPAHNSLPGELFF.

V is TRBV2 and J is TRBJ1-5; D perhaps matches TRBD1 (6 bases). The V end lost 8 bases, the J end lost 6 bases, and 14 bases lay between the germline ends. Germline-derived CDR1 and CDR2 are SNHLY and FYNNEI. The CDR3 loop spans 13 amino acids. The CDR3 loop is CASYGGGVQPQHF. The CDR3 nucleotides read TGTGCCAGCTATGGGGGGGGCGTTCAGCCCCAGCATTTT.

This chain uses TRBV7-5 with TRBJ1-2; the tabulated D call, TRBD1, remains unverified against the DNA. TRBV7-5 is listed as a pseudogene. The CDR3 is 16 amino acids. The CDR3 DNA follows: TGTGTCAGAAGCTCTTTAACCGACAGGATGCTCTATGGCTACACCTTC. Amino acids: CVRSSLTDRMLYGYTF.

This chain connects TRBV7-9 to TRBJ1-1; 9 nucleotides agree with TRBD1. V dropped 5 bases and J dropped 0; count of bases not matched to a gene: 4. The germline gives CDR1 SEHNR, CDR2 FQNEAQ (reference sequence). This CDR3 region has 15 residues. The CDR3 nucleotides read TGTGCCAGCAGCCTAAGACAGGGGGTGAACACTGAAGCTTTCTTT. Its protein product is CASSLRQGVNTEAFF.

V is TRBV11-3 and J is TRBJ1-1; D possibly corresponds to TRBD1 (5 bases). The CDR3 is 14 amino acids. The germline V gene encodes CDR1 SGHNT and CDR2 YENEEA. V gave up 1 base and J gave up 5 bases, with 11 bases separating them. The CDR3 bases are TGTGCCAGCAGCTTAGGACCAGGGAATACTGAAGCTTTCTTT. Encoded protein: CASSLGPGNTEAFF.

V usage is TRBV15 and J usage is TRBJ1-4; no definite D call. Germline lookup yields CDR1 LNHNV and CDR2 YYDKDF (reference sequence). The germline V and J ends were trimmed by 0 bases and 2 bases, with 7 bases remaining between them. The length of the CDR3 is 15 residues. This CDR3 is CATSREAATNEKLFF. CDR3 coding DNA: TGTGCCACCAGCAGAGAGGCAGCGACTAATGAAAAACTGTTTTTT.

The genes are TRBV5-1 and TRBJ2-3; 9 positions agree with TRBD2. Germline CDR1 and CDR2: SGHRS and YFSETQ. V lost 3 bases to trimming and J lost 1 base; unmatched junction nucleotides: 6. This CDR3 comprises 16 residues. CDR3 in DNA: TGCGCCAGCAGCTCTTATAGCGGGGGCGGCACAGATACGCAGTATTTT. Its protein product is CASSSYSGGGTDTQYF.

This clone was recorded only once. The chain uses TRBV30 and TRBJ2-1, with D possibly matching TRBD2 (6 bases). Trimming took off 3 bases at V and 9 bases at J, with 12 bases between the two ends. Germline CDR1 reads GTSNPN; CDR2 reads SVGIG (reference sequence). This CDR3 is built from 12 residues. CDR3 sequence (DNA): TGTGCCTGGAGCCCACTAGCTTTTGAGCAGTTCTTC. Amino acid sequence: CAWSPLAFEQFF.

The chain employs TRBV5-4 and TRBJ2-4; the D gene is possibly TRBD1 (6 bases). CDR3 length equals 14 residues. Germline V gene data show CDR1 as SGHNT and CDR2 as YYREEE (reference sequence). V dropped 2 bases and J dropped 8 bases, with 14 bases sitting between them. The CDR3 sequence: CASSLGGPTDIQYF. In DNA form, the CDR3 reads TGTGCCAGCAGCTTAGGGGGACCGACGGACATTCAGTACTTC.

The CDR3 bases are TGTGCCAGCAGCCAGGGTGTTCGAGACTACGAGCAGTACTTC. Its protein is CASSQGVRDYEQYF. The V and J genes are TRBV5-4 and TRBJ2-7; D is perhaps TRBD1 (5 bases). Germline V gene lookup returns CDR1 SGHNT and CDR2 YYREEE (reference sequence). The length of the CDR3 is 14 residues. V shed 4 bases and J shed 3 bases, with 14 bases lying between them.

The V call is TRBV9, the J call TRBJ1-1; D ambiguous. Germline V lookup: CDR1 SGDLS, CDR2 YYNGEE. V was cut by 8 bases and J by 12 bases, with 14 bases left in between. This CDR3 has 10 amino acids. CDR3 region: CARGVGNSFF. Here the CDR3 DNA reads TGTGCCAGGGGTGTGGGCAATTCTTTCTTT.

The chain carries TRBV13 and TRBJ2-2, with 10 bases fitting TRBD2. V was clipped by 5 bases and J by 1 base; unmatched bases: 1. The CDR3 is made up of 15 amino acids. The germline V gene has CDR1 PRHDT and CDR2 FYEKMQ (reference sequence). The CDR3 spells CASSASGGNTGELFF. The CDR3 DNA sequence: TGTGCCAGCAGCGCTAGCGGGGGGAACACCGGGGAGCTGTTTTTT.

The chain combines TRBV6-1 with TRBJ1-2; the D gene is possibly TRBD1 (5 bases). This CDR3 comprises 14 residues. The germline V and J ends were trimmed by 3 bases and 8 bases, with 16 bases remaining between them. Germline V gives CDR1 MNHNS, CDR2 SASEGT. The CDR3 sequence is CASSDPAGSRGYTF. The CDR3 coding sequence is TGTGCCAGCAGTGACCCCGCAGGGTCTCGGGGCTACACCTTC.

This sequence joins TRBV6-1 and TRBJ1-1; TRBD1 is a possible D gene (5 bases). The CDR3 is 10 amino acids. CDR1 is MNHNS and CDR2 is SASEGT in the germline V gene. V was clipped by 11 bases and J by 7 bases, with 11 bases between them. This chain's CDR3 is CAALDSEAFF. The CDR3 nucleotides are TGTGCCGCTCTAGACAGTGAAGCTTTCTTT.

The chain links TRBV5-1 to TRBJ2-1; 10 bases agree with TRBD1. CDR1 is SGHRS, CDR2 YFSETQ, per germline. The CDR3 is 14 residues long. The J segment lost 6 bases and the V segment lost 5 bases, leaving 5 bases of the junction unmatched. The CDR3, as DNA: TGCGCCAGCAGTCTAGACAGGGGGCCCAATGAGCAGTTCTTC. It codes for CASSLDRGPNEQFF.

This clone was picked up one time. The chain couples TRBV27 to TRBJ1-2; the D is unclear. V was pared by 2 bases and J by 4 bases, with 11 bases between. Germline lookup yields CDR1 MNHEY and CDR2 SMNVEV (reference sequence). The CDR3 has 14 residues. The CDR3: CASSLGRNVYGYTF. The CDR3 DNA sequence: TGTGCCAGCAGTTTAGGCAGGAACGTCTATGGCTACACCTTC.

CDR3: CASSEFLGLGSDTQYF. The CDR3 DNA reads TGCGCCAGCAGTGAGTTCCTAGGACTAGGGTCAGATACGCAGTATTTT. The gene calls are TRBV10-1 and TRBJ2-3, with 7 bases fitting TRBD2. This CDR3 has 16 residues. Unmatched junction bases numbered 8, after V lost 1 base and J lost 4 bases. Germline V lookup: CDR1 WNHNN, CDR2 SYGVQD (reference sequence).

V is TRBV6-6 and J is TRBJ1-2; 7 nucleotides align to TRBD1. With V trimmed by 3 bases and J by 4 bases, 11 bases remained unmatched. CDR1 is MNHNY and CDR2 is SVGAGI in the germline V gene (reference sequence). The CDR3 is 16 amino acids. The CDR3 nucleotides read TGTGCCAGCAGTTATGATCGACAGGGAACCCCCTATGGCTACACCTTC. Residues: CASSYDRQGTPYGYTF.

V is TRBV27 and J is TRBJ2-1, with 13 bases that match TRBD2. The CDR3 is 16 amino acids. V lost 2 bases and J lost 9; bases outside the gene matches: 7. CDR1 is MNHEY, CDR2 SMNVEV, per germline (reference sequence). The CDR3 region has the DNA TGTGCCAGCAGTTTAAGTACTAGCGGGGGGGCCATTGAGCAGTTCTTC. It specifies CASSLSTSGGAIEQFF.

The V gene is TRBV10-1, the J gene TRBJ2-3; D may be TRBD1 (6 bases). The ends were cut back, 0 bases at V and 0 bases at J, with 10 bases in the middle. CDR3 length equals 16 residues. Germline lookup yields CDR1 WNHNN and CDR2 SYGVQD (reference sequence). Written as DNA, the CDR3 is TGCGCCAGCAGTGAGTCCCCAGGGGCAAGCACAGATACGCAGTATTTT. Protein: CASSESPGASTDTQYF.

The chain has TRBV7-3 and TRBJ2-1; D unclear. The germline gives CDR1 SGHTA, CDR2 FQGTGA. The CDR3 runs 13 residues. Deletions cut 0 bases from V and 10 bases from J, with 10 bases between. CDR3 loop: CASSLTPGLEQFF. CDR3 nucleotides: TGTGCCAGCAGCTTAACCCCAGGTTTGGAGCAGTTCTTC.

The chain links TRBV5-1 to TRBJ1-1; D not certain. Germline V gives CDR1 SGHRS, CDR2 YFSETQ. The CDR3 consists of 16 residues. Trimming stripped 1 base from V and 4 bases from J, with 17 bases between. The CDR3 reads CASSLPQTELVTEAFF. In nucleotides, the CDR3 is TGCGCCAGCAGCTTGCCTCAAACCGAGCTGGTCACTGAAGCTTTCTTT. Complete variable domain (other parts from reference TRBV5-1 and TRBJ1-1): KAGVTQTPRYLIKTRGQQVTLSCSPISGHRSVSWYQQTPGQGLQFLFEYFSETQRNKGNFPGRFSGRQFSNSRSEMNVSTLELGDSALYLCASSLPQTELVTEAFFGQGTRLTVV.

The CDR3 DNA reads TGTGCCAGCAGCCGTTCGCCGTATACTAGCACAGATACGCAGTATTTT. This codes for CASSRSPYTSTDTQYF. This sequence joins TRBV7-2 and TRBJ2-3; no reliable D call. Germline V gene data show CDR1 as SGHTA and CDR2 as FQGNSA. This CDR3 has 16 residues. V was clipped by 5 bases and J by 0 bases, with 15 bases between them.

The chain joins TRBV19 to TRBJ2-3, with 9 bases matching TRBD2. The germline V gene has CDR1 LNHDA and CDR2 SQIVND (reference sequence). This CDR3 has 15 amino acids. The trim removed 7 bases at V and 1 base at J, leaving 6 bases unmatched. The CDR3 reads CASTHERGGTDTQYF. In nucleotides, the CDR3 is TGTGCCAGTACCCATGAGCGGGGGGGCACAGATACGCAGTATTTT. Variable domain in full (rest from reference TRBV19 and TRBJ2-3): DGGITQSPKYLFRKEGQNVTLSCEQNLNHDAMYWYRQDPGQGLRLIYYSQIVNDFQKGDIAEGYSVSREKKESFPLTVTSAQKNPTAFYLCASTHERGGTDTQYFGPGTRLTVL.

The chain is built from TRBV6-1 and TRBJ1-4; tentatively, D is TRBD1 (5 bases). This CDR3 comprises 15 residues. The V end was cut by 4 bases, the J end by 6 bases, with 15 bases between. Per the germline V gene, CDR1 is MNHNS and CDR2 is SASEGT. The CDR3 spells CASSGWGRRDEKLFF. The DNA for the CDR3 is TGTGCCAGCAGTGGATGGGGCAGGAGGGATGAAAAACTGTTTTTT.